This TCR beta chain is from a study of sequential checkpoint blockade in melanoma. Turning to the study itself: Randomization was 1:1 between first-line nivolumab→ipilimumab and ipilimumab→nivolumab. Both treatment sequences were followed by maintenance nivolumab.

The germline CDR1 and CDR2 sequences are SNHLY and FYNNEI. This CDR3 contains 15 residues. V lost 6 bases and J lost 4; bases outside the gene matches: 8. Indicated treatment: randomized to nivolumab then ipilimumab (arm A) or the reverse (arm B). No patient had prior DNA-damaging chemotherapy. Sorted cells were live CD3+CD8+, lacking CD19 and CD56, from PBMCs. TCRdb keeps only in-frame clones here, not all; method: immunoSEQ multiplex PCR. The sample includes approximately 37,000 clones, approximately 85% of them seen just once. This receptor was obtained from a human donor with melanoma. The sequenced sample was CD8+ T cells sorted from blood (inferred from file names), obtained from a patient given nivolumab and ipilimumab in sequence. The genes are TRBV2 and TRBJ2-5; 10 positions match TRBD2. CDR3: CASSPSGGAGETQYF. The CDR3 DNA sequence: TGTGCCAGCAGCCCAAGCGGGGGGGCCGGAGAGACCCAGTACTTC.